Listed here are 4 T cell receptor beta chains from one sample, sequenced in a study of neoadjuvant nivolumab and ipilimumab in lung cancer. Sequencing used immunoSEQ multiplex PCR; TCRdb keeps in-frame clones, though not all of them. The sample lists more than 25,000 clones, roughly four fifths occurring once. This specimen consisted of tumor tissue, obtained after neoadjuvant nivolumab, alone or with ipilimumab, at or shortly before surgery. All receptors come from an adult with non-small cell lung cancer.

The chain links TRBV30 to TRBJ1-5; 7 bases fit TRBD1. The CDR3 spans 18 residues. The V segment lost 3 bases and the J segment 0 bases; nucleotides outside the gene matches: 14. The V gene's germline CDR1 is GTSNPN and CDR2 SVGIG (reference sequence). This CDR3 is CAWRTKQQGSRSNQPQHF. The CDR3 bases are TGTGCCTGGAGGACAAAACAACAGGGGTCGCGTAGCAATCAGCCCCAGCATTTT. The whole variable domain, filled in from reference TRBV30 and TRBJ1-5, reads SQTIHQWPATLVQPVGSPLSLECTVEGTSNPNLYWYRQAAGRGLQLLFYSVGIGQISSEVPQNLSASRPQDRQFILSSKKLLLSDSGFYLCAWRTKQQGSRSNQPQHFGDGTRLSIL.

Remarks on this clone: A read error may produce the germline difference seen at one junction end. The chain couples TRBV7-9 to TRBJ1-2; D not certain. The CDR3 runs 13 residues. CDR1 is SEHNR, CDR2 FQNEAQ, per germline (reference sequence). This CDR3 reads CASSLARNYGYTF. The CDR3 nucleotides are TGTGCCAGCAGCCTAGCCCGCAACTATGGCTACACCTTC.

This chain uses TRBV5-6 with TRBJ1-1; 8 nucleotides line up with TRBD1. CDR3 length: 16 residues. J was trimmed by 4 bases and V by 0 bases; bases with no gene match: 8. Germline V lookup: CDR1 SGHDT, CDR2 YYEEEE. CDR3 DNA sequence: TGTGCCAGCAGCTTGGCGCAGGGGGCTATGGGCACTGAAGCTTTCTTT. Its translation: CASSLAQGAMGTEAFF.

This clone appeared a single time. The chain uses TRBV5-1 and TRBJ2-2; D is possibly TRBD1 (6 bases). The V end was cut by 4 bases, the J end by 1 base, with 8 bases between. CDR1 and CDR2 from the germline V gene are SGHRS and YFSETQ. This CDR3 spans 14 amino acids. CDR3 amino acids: CASSPQGNTGELFF. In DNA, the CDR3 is TGCGCCAGCAGCCCACAGGGGAACACCGGGGAGCTGTTTTTT.